This T cell receptor (beta chain) was captured by sequencing in a study of blood T cell repertoires in COVID-19. The table came from immunoSEQ multiplex PCR; TCRdb's copy has only in-frame clones and leaves some out. This table holds 200,000 to 300,000 clones, about 83% found once. V lost 0 bases, J lost 5 bases, and 6 bases lay in between. The CDR3 has 14 residues. Germline V lookup: CDR1 SGHDT, CDR2 YYEEEE. A few counts support this clone. The V call is TRBV5-6, the J call TRBJ1-6, with no clear D. The sequence was obtained from a human donor in a cohort sampled during active COVID-19. Sequencing was carried out using peripheral blood. CDR3 DNA sequence: TGTGCCAGCAGCTTGGACAGTAATAATTCACCCCTCCACTTT. Protein product: CASSLDSNNSPLHF.